These 9 T cell receptor beta chains were sequenced from one sample in a study of CD8 T cells in Susac syndrome. Reverse transcription of about 0.5 to 1 ug RNA used random hexamers. TCRdb processed the immunoSEQ multiplex PCR reads anew with MiXCR; each CDR3 protein has one entry. This table has under 250,000 distinct CDR3 sequences, 94% appearing once. Sequenced input: CD4+ T cells from PBMCs. These receptors were obtained from a human donor with Susac syndrome.

This clonotype was detected once. This chain uses TRBV20-1 with TRBJ1-1, with 9 bases lining up with TRBD1. The CDR3 loop spans 11 amino acids. Germline CDR1 and CDR2: DFQATT and SNEGSKA (reference sequence). The CDR3: CRAGQGVVAFF. In DNA, the CDR3 is TGCAGGGCGGGACAGGGAGTAGTAGCTTTCTTT.

CDR3 coding DNA: TGTGCCAGCTCACCACAGGCAACTGGCTCTGGAAACACCATATATTTT. Protein: CASSPQATGSGNTIYF. The chain joins TRBV18 to TRBJ1-3; D is unresolved. The germline CDR1 and CDR2 sequences are KGHSH and LQKENI. The CDR3 covers 16 residues. With 1 base removed from V and 0 bases from J, the gap between germline ends came to 10 bases.

The chain employs TRBV6-6 and TRBJ2-7; the match to TRBD1 covers 8 bases. The CDR3 has 15 residues. Germline lookup yields CDR1 MNHNY and CDR2 SVGAGI (reference sequence). The ends lost 5 bases at V and 6 bases at J; junction bases unmatched: 12. The CDR3 loop reads CASSPGQGKSGEQYF. DNA of the CDR3: TGTGCCAGCAGTCCCGGACAGGGTAAATCAGGCGAGCAGTACTTC.

The chain has TRBV20-1 and TRBJ2-5; TRBD1 agrees at 7 bases. Trimming removed 1 base from V and 5 bases from J; junction bases left unmatched: 10. The CDR3 has 15 amino acids. CDR1 and CDR2 from the germline V gene are DFQATT and SNEGSKA (reference sequence). As DNA, the CDR3 is TGCAGTGCTAGAGGACTGACAGGGCTCACGGAGACCCAGTACTTC. It encodes CSARGLTGLTETQYF.

The V call is TRBV12-3 or TRBV12-4, the J call TRBJ1-1, with unresolved D. The ends were cut back, 7 bases at V and 0 bases at J, with 12 bases in the middle. CDR3 length equals 14 residues. CDR3 DNA sequence: TGTGCCAGCAAGGAGGCCGCCCTGAACACTGAAGCTTTCTTT. This translates into CASKEAALNTEAFF.

The chain couples TRBV20-1 to TRBJ2-6; 8 bases align to TRBD1. Germline-derived CDR1 and CDR2 are DFQATT and SNEGSKA (reference sequence). This CDR3 is built from 17 residues. The junction had 4 bases not matched to a gene; V was cut back by 0 bases and J by 0 bases. The CDR3 is CSARDRTGRSGANVLTF. The CDR3 DNA is TGCAGTGCTAGAGATAGGACAGGGCGCTCTGGGGCCAACGTCCTGACTTTC.

V gene TRBV2 combines with J gene TRBJ2-2, with TRBD2 identical over 11 bases. The CDR3 loop spans 14 amino acids. V dropped 8 bases and J dropped 3; count of bases not matched to a gene: 2. CDR1 is SNHLY and CDR2 is FYNNEI in the germline V gene. CDR3 DNA: TGTGCCAGCTCGGGACTAGCGGACACCGGGGAGCTGTTTTTT. Protein sequence: CASSGLADTGELFF. The entire variable domain, with the rest obtained from reference TRBV2 and TRBJ2-2, is as follows: EPEVTQTPSHQVTQMGQEVILRCVPISNHLYFYWYRQILGQKVEFLVSFYNNEISEKSEIFDDQFSVERPDGSNFTLKIRSTKLEDSAMYFCASSGLADTGELFFGEGSRLTVL.

This chain links TRBV20-1 with TRBJ1-2; TRBD1 might be the D (5 bases). The germline CDR1 and CDR2 sequences are DFQATT and SNEGSKA (reference sequence). The V and J ends lost 5 bases and 6 bases respectively, with 13 bases between them. The CDR3 consists of 12 residues. CDR3 sequence reads: CSAVVRDDGYTF. CDR3 in DNA: TGCAGTGCTGTTGTTCGGGACGATGGCTACACCTTC.

The chain joins TRBV30 to TRBJ1-5, with TRBD1 as a possible D gene (5 bases). The germline V gene encodes CDR1 GTSNPN and CDR2 SVGIG (reference sequence). This CDR3 spans 19 amino acids. V was shortened by 0 bases and J by 4 bases, with 25 bases between the two germline ends. The CDR3 protein is CAWSVPSWGSNLKNQPQHF. The CDR3 DNA follows: TGTGCCTGGAGTGTACCTTCGTGGGGGAGCAACCTTAAGAATCAGCCCCAGCATTTT.